The 10 T cell receptor beta chains listed next were all sequenced from one sample in a study of T-cell reconstitution after alpha-beta-depleted transplantation in children. Preparation of the TCRbeta library was carried out with unique molecular identifiers. MiXCR was run by TCRdb on the PCR reads, yielding one entry per CDR3 protein. The sample includes some 310,000 distinct CDR3 sequences, approximately 23% seen only once; the top ten take 11%. The starting material was PBMCs, mostly from graft donor cells, obtained 180 days after TCRalphabeta/CD19-depleted stem cell transplant. These receptors came from a male patient between 5 and 17 years old who had a stem cell transplant for acute lymphoblastic leukemia, so the T cells may come from the graft donor.

This clonotype was counted a few times. The chain joins TRBV5-1 to TRBJ2-3; D unclear. V was trimmed by 3 bases and J by 2 bases, leaving 7 bases between them. Germline V gene data show CDR1 as SGHRS and CDR2 as YFSETQ. This CDR3 has 13 residues. CDR3 amino acids: CASSSVLTDTQYF. The CDR3 nucleotides read TGCGCCAGCAGCTCCGTTCTCACAGATACGCAGTATTTT.

The table lists this clonotype with a few counts. This sequence joins TRBV7-2 and TRBJ2-3; D is undetermined. This CDR3 is 15 amino acids long. The V gene lost 3 bases and the J gene lost 2 bases, with 12 bases spanning the gap. The germline CDR1 and CDR2 sequences are SGHTA and FQGNSA. The CDR3 bases are TGTGCCAGCAGCTTGGGCGGCACCAACACAGATACGCAGTATTTT. This sequence encodes CASSLGGTNTDTQYF.

V and J are TRBV20-1 and TRBJ2-5; 7 bases agree with TRBD2. Germline CDR1 DFQATT, CDR2 SNEGSKA (reference sequence). J was trimmed by 5 bases and V by 6 bases; bases with no gene match: 18. CDR3 length equals 16 residues. The DNA of the CDR3 is TGCAGTGCATCCGGGAAGCGGGACTCGGCCAAGGAGACCCAGTACTTC. This codes for CSASGKRDSAKETQYF.

This clonotype was recorded many times. The chain couples TRBV3-1 to TRBJ2-1, with 7 positions matching TRBD2. Germline lookup yields CDR1 LGHDT and CDR2 YNNKEL (reference sequence). V lost 2 bases, J lost 6 bases, and 1 base stayed unmatched. CDR3 length: 13 residues. Here the CDR3 reads CASSQWTSNEQFF. The CDR3 nucleotides read TGTGCCAGCAGCCAATGGACTAGCAATGAGCAGTTCTTC.

This chain uses TRBV20-1 with TRBJ2-3; possible D gene TRBD2, 6 bases. V gave up 1 base and J gave up 2 bases, with 13 bases separating them. The CDR3 has 15 amino acids. Per germline, CDR1 DFQATT and CDR2 SNEGSKA (reference sequence). CDR3 DNA sequence: TGCAGTGCTAGAGGCTCCGGGAGTAACACAGATACGCAGTATTTT. The encoded protein is CSARGSGSNTDTQYF.

The rearrangement links TRBV2 to TRBJ2-1, with 11 positions matching TRBD2. Germline V lookup: CDR1 SNHLY, CDR2 FYNNEI. The CDR3 is 18 amino acids. V gave up 6 bases and J gave up 4 bases; unmatched junction bases: 14. The CDR3 sequence is CASRTTLAGEGTYNEQFF. The CDR3, as DNA: TGTGCCAGCAGGACTACACTAGCGGGAGAAGGGACATACAATGAGCAGTTCTTC.

The chain has TRBV2 and TRBJ2-4; D is unresolved. CDR1 and CDR2 from the germline V gene are SNHLY and FYNNEI. CDR3 length equals 15 residues. V lost 3 bases and J lost 0, with 9 bases in between. The CDR3 loop reads CASSDRPLAKNIQYF. For the CDR3, the DNA is TGTGCCAGCAGTGACAGGCCCTTAGCCAAAAACATTCAGTACTTC.

This sequence joins TRBV9 and TRBJ2-2; D remains unclear. This CDR3 contains 14 residues. V shed 0 bases and J shed 2 bases, with 5 bases lying between them. Germline CDR1 and CDR2: SGDLS and YYNGEE. This chain's CDR3 is CASSVATNTGELFF. CDR3 nucleotide sequence: TGTGCCAGCAGCGTAGCCACCAACACCGGGGAGCTGTTTTTT.

The CDR3 nucleotides read TGTGCCAGCTGGCCAGGGGGGGGAGAGCAGTACTTC. The encoded protein is CASWPGGGEQYF. V usage is TRBV27 and J usage is TRBJ2-7, with D tentatively TRBD1 or TRBD2 (7 bases each). V lost 8 bases to trimming and J lost 7 bases, with 15 bases between them. Germline loops: CDR1 MNHEY, CDR2 SMNVEV (reference sequence). The CDR3 has 12 amino acids.

V gene TRBV20-1 combines with J gene TRBJ2-1; TRBD2 aligns across 10 bases. The J segment lost 3 bases and the V segment lost 4 bases, leaving 6 bases of the junction unmatched. Germline-derived CDR1 and CDR2 are DFQATT and SNEGSKA (reference sequence). The CDR3 contains 15 residues. This chain's CDR3 is CSANWGTSVYNEQFF. The CDR3 region has the DNA TGCAGTGCTAATTGGGGGACTAGCGTCTACAATGAGCAGTTCTTC.